Listed below are T cell receptor beta chains from one sample, sequenced in a study of shared clonotypes between healthy human individuals. Sequencing used immunoSEQ multiplex PCR; TCRdb keeps in-frame clones, though not all of them. The sample holds about 2,500,000 clones; approximately 92% are singletons and the top ten take over 0.12%. Sequencing was performed on naive CD4+ T cells sorted from blood. These receptors were taken from a man between 18 and 35 years old in good health. Both conserved end residues are part of each CDR3. Each record gives: clone size, D gene, J gene, V gene, CDR3 protein, CDR3 DNA. The D gene is left open where the match is weak. Only some rows state a clone size, as once, few, many or a class for expanded clones.

NA | NA | TRBJ2-3 | TRBV5-1 | CASARGQLSTDTQYF | TGCGCCAGCGCTCGAGGGCAACTTAGCACAGATACGCAGTATTTT
once | NA | TRBJ1-2 | TRBV5-6 | CASSLSGGYTF | TGTGCCAGCAGCCTGTCCGGGGGCTACACCTTC
once | NA | TRBJ1-1 | TRBV7-9 | CASILSGKANTEAFF | TGTGCCAGCATCCTGTCAGGAAAGGCGAACACTGAAGCTTTCTTT
NA | TRBD2 | TRBJ2-3 | TRBV6-1 | CASSGAGGYTDTQYF | TGTGCCAGCAGTGGAGCGGGGGGCTACACAGATACGCAGTATTTT
NA | TRBD1 | TRBJ1-5 | TRBV10-3 | CAISAGTGPNQPQHF | TGTGCCATCAGTGCCGGGACAGGGCCCAATCAGCCCCAGCATTTT
NA | TRBD1 | TRBJ1-1 | TRBV7-9 | CASSPLGTGNTEAFF | TGTGCCAGCAGCCCACTTGGGACAGGGAACACTGAAGCTTTCTTT
NA | NA | TRBJ2-1 | TRBV29-1 | CSGQTGVGGNEQFF | TGCAGCGGGCAAACAGGGGTGGGGGGCAATGAGCAGTTCTTC
NA | NA | TRBJ1-1 | TRBV30 | CAWSRGLGTEAFF | TGTGCCTGGAGTCGAGGGTTGGGCACTGAAGCTTTCTTT
NA | NA | TRBJ1-2 | TRBV29-1 | CSVEWGNGYTF | TGCAGCGTTGAATGGGGGAATGGCTACACCTTC
NA | NA | TRBJ1-1 | TRBV10-3 | CAISEGGQDTEAFF | TGTGCCATCAGTGAGGGGGGGCAGGACACTGAAGCTTTCTTT
NA | NA | TRBJ2-2 | TRBV7-2 | CASSLVWAATGELFF | TGTGCCAGCAGCTTAGTGTGGGCGGCCACCGGGGAGCTGTTTTTT
NA | NA | TRBJ2-3 | TRBV7-9 | CASSLEMPDTQYF | TGTGCCAGCAGCTTAGAGATGCCAGATACGCAGTATTTT
NA | NA | TRBJ2-7 | TRBV15 | CATSREIGSSYEQYF | TGTGCCACCAGCAGAGAGATCGGCAGCTCCTACGAGCAGTACTTC
NA | NA | TRBJ1-4 | TRBV6-6 | CASSPRGGDEKLFF | TGTGCCAGCAGTCCCCGGGGCGGAGATGAAAAACTGTTTTTT
NA | NA | TRBJ2-3 | TRBV7-3 | CASSPAGPDTQYF | TGTGCCAGCAGCCCTGCGGGGCCAGATACGCAGTATTTT
NA | NA | TRBJ1-5 | TRBV30 | CAWSPAPVQPQHF | TGTGCCTGGAGTCCCGCCCCAGTTCAGCCCCAGCATTTT
NA | NA | TRBJ2-2 | TRBV27 | CASVQGRGTGELFF | TGTGCCAGCGTCCAGGGTCGGGGAACCGGGGAGCTGTTTTTT
NA | NA | TRBJ2-2 | TRBV6-5 | CASSKQRLTGELFF | TGTGCCAGCAGTAAACAGCGTTTGACCGGGGAGCTGTTTTTT
NA | NA | TRBJ1-2 | TRBV28 | CASSAGAPSPSGYTF | TGTGCCAGCAGTGCAGGGGCCCCGAGCCCCAGTGGCTACACCTTC
NA | TRBD1 | TRBJ2-1 | TRBV2 | CASSRTGRSSYNEQFF | TGTGCCAGCAGCCGGACAGGGAGAAGCTCCTACAATGAGCAGTTCTTC
NA | NA | TRBJ2-4 | TRBV10-1 | CASSDGGAQNIQYF | TGCGCCAGCAGTGACGGAGGGGCCCAAAACATTCAGTACTTC
NA | NA | TRBJ1-5 | TRBV19 | CASRGSNQPQHF | TGTGCCAGTCGGGGCAGCAATCAGCCCCAGCATTTT
NA | NA | TRBJ2-3 | TRBV18 | CASSLRKGVGPDTQYF | TGTGCCAGCTCACTGCGTAAGGGGGTTGGCCCAGATACGCAGTATTTT
NA | NA | TRBJ2-2 | TRBV10-3 | CAIRGRNTGELFF | TGTGCCATAAGGGGCAGAAACACCGGGGAGCTGTTTTTT
NA | NA | TRBJ2-5 | TRBV7-9 | CASSLLLDTETQYF | TGTGCCAGCAGCTTATTACTCGATACGGAGACCCAGTACTTC
once | NA | TRBJ2-5 | TRBV20-1 | CSAPGAQYF | TGCAGTGCCCCCGGGGCCCAGTACTTC